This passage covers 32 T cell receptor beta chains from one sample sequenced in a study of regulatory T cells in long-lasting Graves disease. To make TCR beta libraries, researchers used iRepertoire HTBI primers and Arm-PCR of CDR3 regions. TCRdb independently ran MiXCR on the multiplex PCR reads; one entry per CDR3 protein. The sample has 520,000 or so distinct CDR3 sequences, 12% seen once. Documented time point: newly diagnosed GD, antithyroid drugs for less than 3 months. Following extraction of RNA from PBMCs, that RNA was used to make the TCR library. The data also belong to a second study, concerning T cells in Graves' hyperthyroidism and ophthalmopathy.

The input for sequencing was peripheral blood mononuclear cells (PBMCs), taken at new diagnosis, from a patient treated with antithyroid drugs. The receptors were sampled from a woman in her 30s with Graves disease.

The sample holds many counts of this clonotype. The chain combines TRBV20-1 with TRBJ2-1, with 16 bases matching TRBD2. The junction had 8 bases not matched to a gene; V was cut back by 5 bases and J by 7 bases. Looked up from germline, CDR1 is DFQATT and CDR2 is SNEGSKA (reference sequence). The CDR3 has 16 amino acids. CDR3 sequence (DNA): TGCAGTGCTGGGACTAGCGGGAGGGCCTTGGGGAATGAGCAGTTCTTC. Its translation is CSAGTSGRALGNEQFF.

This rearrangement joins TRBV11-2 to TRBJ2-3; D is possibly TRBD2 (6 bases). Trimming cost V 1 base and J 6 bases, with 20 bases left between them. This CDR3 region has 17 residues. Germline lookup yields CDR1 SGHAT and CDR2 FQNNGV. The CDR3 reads CASSLGTFGGRSDTQYF. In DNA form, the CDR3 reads TGTGCCAGCAGCTTAGGCACCTTCGGAGGGAGAAGCGATACGCAGTATTTT.

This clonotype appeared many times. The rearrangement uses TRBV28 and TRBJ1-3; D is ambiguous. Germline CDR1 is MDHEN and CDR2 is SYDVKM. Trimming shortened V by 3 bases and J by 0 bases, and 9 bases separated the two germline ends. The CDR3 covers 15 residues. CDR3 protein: CASSFPPSSGNTIYF. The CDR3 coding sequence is TGTGCCAGCAGTTTCCCCCCCAGCTCTGGAAACACCATATATTTT.

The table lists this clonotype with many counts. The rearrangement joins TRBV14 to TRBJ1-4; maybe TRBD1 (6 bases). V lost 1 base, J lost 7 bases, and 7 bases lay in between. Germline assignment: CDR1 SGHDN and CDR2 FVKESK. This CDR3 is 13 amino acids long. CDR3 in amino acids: CASSQGGGEKLFF. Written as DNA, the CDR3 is TGTGCCAGCAGCCAAGGAGGGGGTGAAAAACTGTTTTTT.

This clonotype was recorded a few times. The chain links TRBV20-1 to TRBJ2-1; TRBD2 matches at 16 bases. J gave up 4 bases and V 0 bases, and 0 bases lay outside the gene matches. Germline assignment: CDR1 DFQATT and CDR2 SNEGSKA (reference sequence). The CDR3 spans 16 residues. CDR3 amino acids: CSAREGLAGGYNEQFF. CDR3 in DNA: TGCAGTGCTAGAGAGGGACTAGCGGGAGGGTACAATGAGCAGTTCTTC.

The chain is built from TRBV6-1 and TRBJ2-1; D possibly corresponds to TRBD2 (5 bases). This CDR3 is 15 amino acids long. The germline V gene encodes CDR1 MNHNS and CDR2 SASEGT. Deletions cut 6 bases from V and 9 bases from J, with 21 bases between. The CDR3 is CASSPRSTGTGEQFF. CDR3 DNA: TGTGCCAGCAGCCCCCGTTCGACGGGAACCGGTGAGCAGTTCTTC.

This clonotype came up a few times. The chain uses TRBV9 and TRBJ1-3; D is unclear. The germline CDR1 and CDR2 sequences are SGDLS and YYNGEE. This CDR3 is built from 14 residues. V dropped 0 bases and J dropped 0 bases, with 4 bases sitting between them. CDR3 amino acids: CASSVDTSGNTIYF. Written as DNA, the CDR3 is TGTGCCAGCAGCGTAGACACCTCTGGAAACACCATATATTTT. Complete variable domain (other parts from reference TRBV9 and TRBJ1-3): DSGVTQTPKHLITATGQRVTLRCSPRSGDLSVYWYQQSLDQGLQFLIQYYNGEERAKGNILERFSAQQFPDLHSELNLSSLELGDSALYFCASSVDTSGNTIYFGEGSWLTVV.

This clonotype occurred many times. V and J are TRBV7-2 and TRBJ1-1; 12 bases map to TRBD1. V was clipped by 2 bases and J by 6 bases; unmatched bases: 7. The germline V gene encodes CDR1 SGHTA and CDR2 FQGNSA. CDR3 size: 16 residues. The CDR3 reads CASSLRGQGAVAEAFF. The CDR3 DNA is TGTGCCAGCAGCTTACGGGGACAGGGGGCGGTGGCTGAAGCTTTCTTT.

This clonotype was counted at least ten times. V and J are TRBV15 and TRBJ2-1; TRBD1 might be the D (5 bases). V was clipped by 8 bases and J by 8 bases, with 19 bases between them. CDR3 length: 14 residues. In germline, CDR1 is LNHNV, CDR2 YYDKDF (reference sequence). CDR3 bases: TGTGCCACCCGCCAGGGAACCAAGGGCGATGAGCAGTTCTTC. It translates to CATRQGTKGDEQFF.

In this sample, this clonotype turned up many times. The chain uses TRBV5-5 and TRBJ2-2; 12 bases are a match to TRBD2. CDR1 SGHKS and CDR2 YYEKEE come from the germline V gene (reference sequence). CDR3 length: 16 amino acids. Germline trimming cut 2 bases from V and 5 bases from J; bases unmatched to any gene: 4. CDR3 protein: CASSLTGTSGTGELFF. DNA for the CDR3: TGTGCCAGCAGCTTAACCGGGACTAGCGGGACCGGGGAGCTGTTTTTT. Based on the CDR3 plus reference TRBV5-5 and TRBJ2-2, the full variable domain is DAGVTQSPTHLIKTRGQQVTLRCSPISGHKSVSWYQQVLGQGPQFIFQYYEKEERGRGNFPDRFSARQFPNYSSELNVNALLLGDSALYLCASSLTGTSGTGELFFGEGSRLTVL.

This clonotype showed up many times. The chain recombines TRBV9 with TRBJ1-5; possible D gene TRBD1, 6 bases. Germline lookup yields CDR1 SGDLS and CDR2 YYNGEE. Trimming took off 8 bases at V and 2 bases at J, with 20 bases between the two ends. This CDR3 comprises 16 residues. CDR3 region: CARPRQEEWGNQPQHF. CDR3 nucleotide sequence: TGTGCCAGGCCAAGACAGGAGGAATGGGGCAATCAGCCCCAGCATTTT.

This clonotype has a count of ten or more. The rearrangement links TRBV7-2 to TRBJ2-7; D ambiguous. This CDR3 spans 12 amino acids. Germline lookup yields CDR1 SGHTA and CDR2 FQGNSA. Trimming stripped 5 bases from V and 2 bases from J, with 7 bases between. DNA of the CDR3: TGTGCCAGCAGCGAAACACCCTACGAGCAGTACTTC. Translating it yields CASSETPYEQYF.

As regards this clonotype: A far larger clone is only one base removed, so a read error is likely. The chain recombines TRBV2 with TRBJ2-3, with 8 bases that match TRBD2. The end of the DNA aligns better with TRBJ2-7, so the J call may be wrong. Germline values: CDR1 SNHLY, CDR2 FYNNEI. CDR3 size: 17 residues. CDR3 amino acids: CASRQGLSGTTYNEQYF. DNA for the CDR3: TGTGCCAGCAGACAAGGGCTTAGCGGGACTACCTACAATGAGCAGTACTTC.

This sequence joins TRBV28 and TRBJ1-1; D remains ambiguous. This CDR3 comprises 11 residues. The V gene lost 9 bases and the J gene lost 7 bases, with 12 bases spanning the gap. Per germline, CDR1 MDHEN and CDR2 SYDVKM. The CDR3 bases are TGTGCCAGTGGAAGGTGGGTTGAAGCTTTCTTT. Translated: CASGRWVEAFF.

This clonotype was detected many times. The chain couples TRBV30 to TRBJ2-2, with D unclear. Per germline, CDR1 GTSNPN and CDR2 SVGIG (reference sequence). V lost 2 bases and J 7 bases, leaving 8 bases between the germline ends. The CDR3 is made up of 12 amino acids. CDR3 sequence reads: CAWSSRVGELFF. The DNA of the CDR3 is TGTGCCTGGAGTTCTCGGGTCGGGGAGCTGTTTTTT. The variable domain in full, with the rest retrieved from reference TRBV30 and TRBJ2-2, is SQTIHQWPATLVQPVGSPLSLECTVEGTSNPNLYWYRQAAGRGLQLLFYSVGIGQISSEVPQNLSASRPQDRQFILSSKKLLLSDSGFYLCAWSSRVGELFFGEGSRLTVL.

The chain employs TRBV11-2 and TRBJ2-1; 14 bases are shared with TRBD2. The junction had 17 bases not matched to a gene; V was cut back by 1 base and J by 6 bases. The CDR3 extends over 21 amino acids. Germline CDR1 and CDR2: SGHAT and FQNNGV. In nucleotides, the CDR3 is TGTGCCAGCAGCTTAGGAGGTTTCGGACTAGCGGGAGGCACCTCCAGCAATGAGCAGTTCTTC. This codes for CASSLGGFGLAGGTSSNEQFF.

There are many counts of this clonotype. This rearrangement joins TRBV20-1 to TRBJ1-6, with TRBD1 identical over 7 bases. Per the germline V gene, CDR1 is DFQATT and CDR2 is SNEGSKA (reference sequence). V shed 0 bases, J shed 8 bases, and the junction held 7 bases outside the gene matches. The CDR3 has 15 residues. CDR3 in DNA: TGCAGTGCTAGAGATCGGACAGGAGTCTATTCACCCCTCCACTTT. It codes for CSARDRTGVYSPLHF.

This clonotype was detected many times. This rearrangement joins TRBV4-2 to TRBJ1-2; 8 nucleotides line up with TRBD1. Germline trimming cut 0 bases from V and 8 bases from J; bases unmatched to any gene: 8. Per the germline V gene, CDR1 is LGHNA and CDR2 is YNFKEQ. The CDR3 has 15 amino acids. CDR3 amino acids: CASSQDLAGTGGYTF. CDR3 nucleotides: TGTGCCAGCAGCCAAGATCTCGCCGGGACAGGAGGCTACACCTTC.

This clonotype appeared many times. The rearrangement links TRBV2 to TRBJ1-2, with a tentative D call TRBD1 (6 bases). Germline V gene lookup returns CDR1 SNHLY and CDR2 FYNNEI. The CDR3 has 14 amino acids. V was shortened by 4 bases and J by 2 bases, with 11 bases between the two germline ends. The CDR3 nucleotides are TGTGCCAGCAGTGTTGAGGGGGAGAACTATGGCTACACCTTC. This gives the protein CASSVEGENYGYTF.

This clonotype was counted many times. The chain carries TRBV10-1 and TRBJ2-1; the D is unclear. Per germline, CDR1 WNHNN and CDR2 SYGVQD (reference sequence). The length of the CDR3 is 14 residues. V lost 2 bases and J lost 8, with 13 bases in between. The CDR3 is CASSEASPVDEQFF. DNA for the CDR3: TGCGCCAGCAGTGAGGCTTCCCCTGTGGATGAGCAGTTCTTC.

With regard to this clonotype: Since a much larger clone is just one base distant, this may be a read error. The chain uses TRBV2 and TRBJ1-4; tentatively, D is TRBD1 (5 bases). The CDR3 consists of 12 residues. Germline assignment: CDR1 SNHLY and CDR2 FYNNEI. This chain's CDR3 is CASSLTDEKLSF. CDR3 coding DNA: TGTGCCAGCAGTCTGACAGATGAAAAACTGTCTTTT.

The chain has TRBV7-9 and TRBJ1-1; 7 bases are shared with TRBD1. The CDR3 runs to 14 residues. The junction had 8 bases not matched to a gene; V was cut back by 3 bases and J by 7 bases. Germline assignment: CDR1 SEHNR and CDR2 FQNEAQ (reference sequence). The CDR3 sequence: CASSLGQMWGEAFF. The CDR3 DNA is TGTGCCAGCAGCTTGGGACAGATGTGGGGTGAAGCTTTCTTT.

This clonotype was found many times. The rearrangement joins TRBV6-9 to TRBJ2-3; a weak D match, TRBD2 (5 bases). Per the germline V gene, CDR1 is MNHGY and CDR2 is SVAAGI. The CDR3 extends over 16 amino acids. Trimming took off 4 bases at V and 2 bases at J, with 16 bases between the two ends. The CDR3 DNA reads TGTGCCAGCAGTTCCGCTAGTTTCGGGGTCACAGATACGCAGTATTTT. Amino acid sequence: CASSSASFGVTDTQYF.

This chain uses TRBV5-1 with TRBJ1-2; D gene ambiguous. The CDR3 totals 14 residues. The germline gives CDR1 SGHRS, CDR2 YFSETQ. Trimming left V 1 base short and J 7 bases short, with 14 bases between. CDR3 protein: CASSLSRGPGGYTF. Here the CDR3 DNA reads TGCGCCAGCAGCTTGTCGCGAGGGCCGGGTGGCTACACCTTC. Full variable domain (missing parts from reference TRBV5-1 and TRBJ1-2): KAGVTQTPRYLIKTRGQQVTLSCSPISGHRSVSWYQQTPGQGLQFLFEYFSETQRNKGNFPGRFSGRQFSNSRSEMNVSTLELGDSALYLCASSLSRGPGGYTFGSGTRLTVV.

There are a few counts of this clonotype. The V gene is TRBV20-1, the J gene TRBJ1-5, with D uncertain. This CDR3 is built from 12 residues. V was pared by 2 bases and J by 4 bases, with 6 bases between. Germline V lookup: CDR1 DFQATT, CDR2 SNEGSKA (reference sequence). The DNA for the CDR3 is TGCAGTGCTAGACCTCCAAATCAGCCCCAGCATTTT. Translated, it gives CSARPPNQPQHF.

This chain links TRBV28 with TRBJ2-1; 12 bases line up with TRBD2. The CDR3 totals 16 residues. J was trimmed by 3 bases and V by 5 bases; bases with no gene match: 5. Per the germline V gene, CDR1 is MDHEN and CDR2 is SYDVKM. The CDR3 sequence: CASSRLAGDFYNEQFF. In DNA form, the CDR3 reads TGTGCCAGCAGTAGACTAGCGGGAGACTTCTACAATGAGCAGTTCTTC.

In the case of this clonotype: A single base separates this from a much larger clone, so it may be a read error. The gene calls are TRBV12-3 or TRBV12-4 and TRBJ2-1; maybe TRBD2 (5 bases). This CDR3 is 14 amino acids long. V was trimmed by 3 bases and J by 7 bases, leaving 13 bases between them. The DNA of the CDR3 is TGTGCCAGCAGTTTCTGGACTCGCGTAAATGAGCAGTTCTTC. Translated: CASSFWTRVNEQFF.

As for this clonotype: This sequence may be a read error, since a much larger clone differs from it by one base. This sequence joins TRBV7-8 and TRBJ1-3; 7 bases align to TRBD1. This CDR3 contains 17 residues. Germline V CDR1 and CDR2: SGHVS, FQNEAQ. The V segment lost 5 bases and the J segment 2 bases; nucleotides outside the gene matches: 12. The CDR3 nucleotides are TGTGCCAGCAGCCTCGGGGGGGGACAGTTCCCTGGAAACACCATATATTTT. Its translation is CASSLGGGQFPGNTIYF.

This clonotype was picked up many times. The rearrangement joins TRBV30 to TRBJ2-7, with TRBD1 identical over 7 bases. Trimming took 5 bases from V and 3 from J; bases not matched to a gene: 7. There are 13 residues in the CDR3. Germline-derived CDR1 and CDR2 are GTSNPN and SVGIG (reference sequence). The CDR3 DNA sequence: TGTGCCTGGGCAACAGGGGTCCGCTACGAGCAGTACTTC. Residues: CAWATGVRYEQYF.

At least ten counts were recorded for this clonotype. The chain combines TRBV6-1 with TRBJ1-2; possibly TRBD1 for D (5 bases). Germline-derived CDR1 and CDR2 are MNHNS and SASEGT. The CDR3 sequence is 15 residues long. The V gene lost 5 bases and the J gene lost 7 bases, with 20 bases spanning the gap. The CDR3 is CASSPWVGGTTGYTF. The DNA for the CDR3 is TGTGCCAGCAGTCCCTGGGTCGGAGGGACGACTGGCTACACCTTC.

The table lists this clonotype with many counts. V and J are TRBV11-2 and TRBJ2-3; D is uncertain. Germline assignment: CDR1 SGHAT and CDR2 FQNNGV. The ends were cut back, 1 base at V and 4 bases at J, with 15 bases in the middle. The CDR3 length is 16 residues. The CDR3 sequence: CASSLGLGGVADTQYF. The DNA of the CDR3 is TGTGCCAGCAGCTTAGGTCTGGGTGGGGTCGCAGATACGCAGTATTTT.

The CDR3 sequence is CASSPEHLYGYTF. Written as DNA, the CDR3 is TGTGCCAGTTCCCCGGAACACCTCTATGGCTACACCTTC. The V gene is TRBV12-3 or TRBV12-4, the J gene TRBJ1-2; D is uncertain. V was trimmed by 9 bases and J by 4 bases, leaving 15 bases between them. The CDR3 contains 13 residues.